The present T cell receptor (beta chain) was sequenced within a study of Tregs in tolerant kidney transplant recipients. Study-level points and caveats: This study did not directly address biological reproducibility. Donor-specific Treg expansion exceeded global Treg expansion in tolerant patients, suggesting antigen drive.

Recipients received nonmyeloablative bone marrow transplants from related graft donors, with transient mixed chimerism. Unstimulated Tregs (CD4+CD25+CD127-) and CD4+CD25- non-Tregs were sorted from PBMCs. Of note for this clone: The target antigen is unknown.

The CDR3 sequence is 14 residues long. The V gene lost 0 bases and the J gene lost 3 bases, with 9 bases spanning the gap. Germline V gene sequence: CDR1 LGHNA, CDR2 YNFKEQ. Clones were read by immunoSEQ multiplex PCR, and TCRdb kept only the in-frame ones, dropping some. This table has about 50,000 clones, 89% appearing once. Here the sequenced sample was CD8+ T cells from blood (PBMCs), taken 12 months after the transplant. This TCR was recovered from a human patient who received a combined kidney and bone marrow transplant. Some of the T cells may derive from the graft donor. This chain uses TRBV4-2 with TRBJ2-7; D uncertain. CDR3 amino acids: CASSQERRDYEQYF. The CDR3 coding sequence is TGTGCCAGCAGCCAAGAGCGCCGCGACTACGAGCAGTACTTC.